This record concerns one T cell receptor beta chain sequence. Its antigen remains unknown. PCR involved 60 Vbeta and 13 Jbeta primers. Assay used: immunoSEQ multiplex PCR; TCRdb lists only in-frame clones, some missing. Among around 200,000 clones listed, roughly three quarters were seen once. Germline values: CDR1 SGHNT, CDR2 YYREEE (reference sequence). V was clipped by 10 bases and J by 7 bases, with 19 bases between them. The CDR3 has 13 amino acids. Healthy bone marrow donors made up the donors. These data belong to a study of cytomegalovirus exposure and HLA in healthy donors. Regarding the study as a whole: Some TCR beta chains (about 170 of them) were listed as cytomegalovirus-associated.

The specimen was PBMCs. The receptor comes from a woman between 18 and 30 years old in good health and CMV-seronegative. The chain has TRBV5-4 and TRBJ2-3, with D tentatively TRBD2 (6 bases). The chain's CDR3 is CAGKPEGLNTQYF. The CDR3, as DNA: TGTGCCGGAAAACCGGAGGGGTTGAATACGCAGTATTTT.